Described below is a single T cell receptor beta chain sequence and its context. The data originate from a study of blood T cell repertoires in COVID-19. The CDR3 is 14 residues long. Germline CDR1 reads MNHEY; CDR2 reads SVGAGI. Trimming left V 10 bases short and J 5 bases short, with 18 bases between. Profiled with immunoSEQ multiplex PCR; TCRdb holds only in-frame clones, not every one. Of roughly 250,000 clones listed, 80% to 85% are singletons. The chain employs TRBV6-5 and TRBJ1-5; unclear D gene. This TCR was sampled from a woman aged 40 to 55 who had recovered from COVID-19. The material sequenced was peripheral blood. In nucleotides, the CDR3 is TGTGCCACCAGGTTGTCTGCAGAGGATCAGCCCCAGCATTTT. Protein product: CATRLSAEDQPQHF.